This T cell receptor beta chain was found in a study of blood T cell repertoires in COVID-19. Background on the study: Acute-phase and convalescent COVID-19 samples originated in the United States, Italy and Spain. Nucleic acid was either cDNA or gDNA, and it came from T cells, B-cell-depleted T cells, or PBMCs.

The V end lost 5 bases, the J end lost 10 bases, and 20 bases lay between the germline ends. Germline V lookup: CDR1 MNHEY, CDR2 SVGAGI. CDR3 length equals 14 residues. Original methodology: Amplifying reference gene primers gave estimates of nucleated cell counts. Only in-frame clones appear in the TCRdb table, and some are missing; sequencing was by immunoSEQ multiplex PCR. V and J calls and clone size are given by that table; D and trimming were obtained from the DNA. The sample consists of over 70,000 clones, over 75% of them appearing once. The sequenced material came from peripheral blood. The TCR sequence derives from a man aged 70-80 years with acute or convalescent COVID-19. The rearrangement joins TRBV6-5 to TRBJ1-2; D gene ambiguous. The CDR3 nucleotides read TGTGCCAGCAGTATCCCGGTTCTCTCCGTCGACTACACCTTC. Its translation is CASSIPVLSVDYTF.